The 5 T cell receptor beta chains in this list originate from one sample, sequenced in a study of technical replicates of blood from several donors. Generated by immunoSEQ multiplex PCR, the TCRdb table keeps only in-frame clones and is missing some. The data contain approximately 90,000 clones, 95% of them singletons. Sequencing input: T cells isolated from PBMCs. These receptors all come from a human donor in good health.

This clone was seen only once. The CDR3 loop is CAIRKGQGIHGYTF. CDR3 bases: TGTGCCATCAGAAAGGGACAGGGGATACATGGCTACACCTTC. This rearrangement joins TRBV10-3 to TRBJ1-2, with 10 bases lining up with TRBD1. The V and J ends lost 6 bases and 6 bases, in that order; junction bases with no gene match: 7. CDR1 is ENHRY, CDR2 SYGVKD, per germline. The CDR3 has 14 residues.

The chain is built from TRBV29-1 and TRBJ2-6; 12 bases match TRBD1. This CDR3 is 16 amino acids long. Germline values: CDR1 SQVTM, CDR2 ANQGSEA. CDR3 sequence reads: CGARDRGHPGANVLTF. In DNA form, the CDR3 reads TGCGGCGCCCGGGACAGGGGGCATCCTGGGGCCAACGTCCTGACTTTC.

This sequence joins TRBV5-4 and TRBJ1-1; 8 bases align to TRBD1. V trimming: 0 bases; J trimming: 5 bases; junction bases outside the gene matches: 9. Per the germline V gene, CDR1 is SGHNT and CDR2 is YYREEE (reference sequence). The CDR3 contains 16 residues. The CDR3 protein is CASSLVRTGRSTEAFF. For the CDR3, the DNA is TGTGCCAGCAGCTTGGTACGGACAGGGAGGTCGACTGAAGCTTTCTTT.

The gene calls are TRBV13 and TRBJ2-2, with a tentative D call TRBD1 (5 bases). Per germline, CDR1 PRHDT and CDR2 FYEKMQ (reference sequence). V dropped 6 bases and J dropped 5 bases, with 13 bases sitting between them. The CDR3 loop spans 14 amino acids. The CDR3 loop reads CASRQMGLTGELFF. Here the CDR3 DNA reads TGTGCCAGCAGACAAATGGGGCTAACCGGGGAGCTGTTTTTT.

The chain joins TRBV27 to TRBJ1-5, with D perhaps TRBD1 (5 bases). The CDR3 covers 14 residues. V shed 6 bases and J shed 3 bases, with 12 bases lying between them. CDR1 is MNHEY, CDR2 SMNVEV, per germline (reference sequence). DNA for the CDR3: TGTGCCAGCAGGCTTCAGGGTTACAATCAGCCCCAGCATTTT. Translating it yields CASRLQGYNQPQHF.